What follows is one T cell receptor beta chain and its context. Production of TCR cDNA was by 5'RACE template switching, which also added a universal primer site and UMIs. TCRdb re-derived calls from the 5' RACE reads in MiXCR, one entry per CDR3 protein. The sample lists tens of thousands of distinct CDR3 sequences, roughly 6.9% seen once, with about a third in the top ten. Germline V gene lookup returns CDR1 LGHNA and CDR2 YNFKEQ. The CDR3 contains 17 residues. Unmatched junction bases numbered 9, after V lost 1 base and J lost 2 bases. The sample is drawn from a study of T cells after yellow fever vaccination.

This chain uses TRBV4-2 with TRBJ1-1, with TRBD1 identical over 8 bases. The TCR sequence derives from a man aged 18 to 29 who received the YFV17D yellow fever vaccine. The material sequenced was CD8+ T cells sorted from PBMCs, taken roughly 5 days after the first yellow fever vaccination. DNA for the CDR3: TGTGCCAGCAGCCAAGGCTTTGTCGGGACAGGTAACACTGAAGCTTTCTTT. Translation gives CASSQGFVGTGNTEAFF.